One and the same sample provided the 5 T cell receptor beta chains below, sequenced in a study of blood T cell repertoires in COVID-19. Generated by immunoSEQ multiplex PCR, the TCRdb table keeps only in-frame clones and is missing some. The profile shows hundreds of thousands of clones, around nine tenths of them singletons. The sample taken for sequencing was PBMCs or T cells enriched from blood (not recorded which). The receptors stem from a young woman who had recovered from COVID-19.

This chain uses TRBV6-5 with TRBJ1-4; no reliable D call. The CDR3 is made up of 14 amino acids. The germline CDR1 and CDR2 sequences are MNHEY and SVGAGI. V lost 5 bases and J lost 6, with 13 bases in between. This CDR3 is CASSNGHGDEKLFF. In nucleotides, the CDR3 is TGTGCCAGCAGTAACGGGCACGGGGATGAAAAACTGTTTTTT.

The rearrangement uses TRBV13 and TRBJ1-1; 7 nucleotides line up with TRBD1. The CDR3 loop spans 16 amino acids. Germline CDR1 PRHDT, CDR2 FYEKMQ (reference sequence). The V segment lost 8 bases and the J segment 4 bases; nucleotides outside the gene matches: 16. This CDR3 reads CASANRDRQLLTEAFF. The DNA for the CDR3 is TGTGCCAGCGCCAATAGGGACAGACAACTTCTCACTGAAGCTTTCTTT.

The rearrangement uses TRBV2 and TRBJ1-2; 7 nucleotides align to TRBD1. The V gene's germline CDR1 is SNHLY and CDR2 FYNNEI. V lost 0 bases, J lost 4 bases, and 2 bases stayed unmatched. The CDR3 spans 14 residues. The CDR3 loop is CASSEAGGRYGYTF. CDR3 sequence (DNA): TGTGCCAGCAGTGAAGCAGGGGGCCGCTATGGCTACACCTTC.

This clone was found once. The V gene is TRBV29-1, the J gene TRBJ1-2, with TRBD1 as a possible D gene (5 bases). CDR3 length: 13 amino acids. CDR1 and CDR2 (germline): SQVTM, ANQGSEA. The V end was cut by 3 bases, the J end by 4 bases, with 12 bases between. CDR3 nucleotides: TGCAGCGTTGAGGGGCAGGACACCTATGGCTACACCTTC. Its protein is CSVEGQDTYGYTF.

As regards this clone: Other DNA sequences in the sample encode the same CDR3. J is TRBJ1-1 and V is TRBV19; D may be TRBD1 (5 bases). CDR1 is LNHDA and CDR2 is SQIVND in the germline V gene (reference sequence). V lost 0 bases to trimming and J lost 4 bases, with 6 bases between them. This CDR3 region has 13 residues. The CDR3 sequence: CASSIEGATEAFF. The CDR3 nucleotides are TGTGCCAGTAGTATAGAAGGGGCCACTGAAGCTTTCTTT.